The next 29 T cell receptor beta chains were all read from a single sample in a study of T cell changes during pregnancy in multiple sclerosis. Here immunoSEQ multiplex PCR was the method, and the copy in TCRdb shows in-frame clones only, minus some. The data contain fewer than 13,000 clones, more than 85% of them seen just once; the ten biggest clones take up about 5.1%. The input for sequencing was CD8+ T cells from peripheral blood mononuclear cells, taken in the first trimester of pregnancy. Receptors originate from a female donor in good health, enrolled as a control in a pregnancy study.

This clone came up a few times. The chain combines TRBV4-3 with TRBJ2-5; TRBD1 aligns across 11 bases. In germline, CDR1 is LGHNA, CDR2 YSLEER. Trimming removed 1 base from V and 5 bases from J; junction bases left unmatched: 6. This CDR3 region has 16 residues. CDR3 coding DNA: TGCGCCAGCAGCCAAGGACGGACAGGGGGCTCGGAGACCCAGTACTTC. This translates into CASSQGRTGGSETQYF.

This rearrangement joins TRBV30 to TRBJ2-7; no clear D. Trimming removed 4 bases from V and 3 bases from J, with 7 bases in between. The CDR3 covers 11 residues. Germline CDR1 reads GTSNPN; CDR2 reads SVGIG (reference sequence). CDR3 protein: CAWKEVYEQYF. In DNA form, the CDR3 reads TGTGCCTGGAAAGAGGTCTACGAGCAGTACTTC. The full variable domain, with the rest looked up from reference TRBV30 and TRBJ2-7, is SQTIHQWPATLVQPVGSPLSLECTVEGTSNPNLYWYRQAAGRGLQLLFYSVGIGQISSEVPQNLSASRPQDRQFILSSKKLLLSDSGFYLCAWKEVYEQYFGPGTRLTVT.

The chain uses TRBV7-2 and TRBJ2-7; TRBD1 might be the D (6 bases). The germline V and J ends were trimmed by 5 bases and 2 bases, with 16 bases remaining between them. The CDR3 is made up of 15 amino acids. Germline V gene data show CDR1 as SGHTA and CDR2 as FQGNSA. CDR3 residues: CASSLQGRAPYEQYF. In DNA, the CDR3 is TGTGCCAGCAGCCTACAGGGCCGCGCCCCCTACGAGCAGTACTTC.

The V and J genes are TRBV27 and TRBJ2-7; possibly TRBD2 for D (5 bases). Trimming pared 3 bases from V and 0 bases from J, leaving 9 bases between. This CDR3 region has 14 residues. Per the germline V gene, CDR1 is MNHEY and CDR2 is SMNVEV (reference sequence). The CDR3 sequence: CASSFTGTSYEQYF. CDR3 bases: TGTGCCAGCAGTTTCACGGGAACCTCCTACGAGCAGTACTTC.

This chain links TRBV7-2 with TRBJ2-7; D remains ambiguous. In germline, CDR1 is SGHTA, CDR2 FQGNSA. V lost 5 bases and J 0 bases, leaving 11 bases between the germline ends. CDR3 length: 14 residues. CDR3 DNA sequence: TGTGCCAGCAGCCCAGGCGATAGCTCCTACGAGCAGTACTTC. This encodes CASSPGDSSYEQYF. Full variable domain (outside the CDR3, taken from reference TRBV7-2 and TRBJ2-7): GAGVSQSPSNKVTEKGKDVELRCDPISGHTALYWYRQSLGQGLEFLIYFQGNSAPDKSGLPSDRFSAERTGGSVSTLTIQRTQQEDSAVYLCASSPGDSSYEQYFGPGTRLTVT.

Points on this clone: The sample contains more than one DNA sequence encoding this CDR3. This chain uses TRBV7-9 with TRBJ2-5, with 10 positions matching TRBD1. CDR3 length: 15 residues. The ends lost 3 bases at V and 3 bases at J; junction bases unmatched: 4. Per the germline V gene, CDR1 is SEHNR and CDR2 is FQNEAQ (reference sequence). CDR3 residues: CASSLGQGFKETQYF. The CDR3 DNA reads as TGTGCCAGCAGCTTGGGACAGGGGTTCAAAGAGACCCAGTACTTC.

The chain combines TRBV4-3 with TRBJ2-1, with 10 bases aligning to TRBD2. V dropped 0 bases and J dropped 0; count of bases not matched to a gene: 5. Germline CDR1 LGHNA, CDR2 YSLEER. This CDR3 is built from 18 residues. The CDR3 is CASSQDPAGGSSYNEQFF. CDR3 DNA sequence: TGCGCCAGCAGCCAAGATCCAGCGGGGGGGAGCTCCTACAATGAGCAGTTCTTC.

As to this clone: This sample also contains other DNA sequences that code for the same CDR3. The gene calls are TRBV4-3 and TRBJ1-1; 8 bases align to TRBD1. Germline-derived CDR1 and CDR2 are LGHNA and YSLEER. The CDR3 covers 15 residues. The V segment lost 1 base and the J segment 1 base; nucleotides outside the gene matches: 2. In DNA form, the CDR3 reads TGCGCCAGCAGCCAAGGGACAGGGACGAACACTGAAGCTTTCTTT. It is translated as CASSQGTGTNTEAFF.

In DNA form, the CDR3 reads TGCGCCAGCAGCCCGGGGATGGCGGGGGGCGCCTACAATGAGCAGTTCTTC. This sequence encodes CASSPGMAGGAYNEQFF. The J gene is TRBJ2-1, the V gene TRBV5-1; 8 bases agree with TRBD2. The V gene's germline CDR1 is SGHRS and CDR2 YFSETQ. With V trimmed by 4 bases and J by 2 bases, 11 bases remained unmatched. The length of the CDR3 is 17 residues.

The chain is built from TRBV5-6 and TRBJ2-7; tentative D call: TRBD1 (5 bases). CDR1 is SGHDT and CDR2 is YYEEEE in the germline V gene. V gave up 6 bases and J gave up 2 bases, with 18 bases separating them. The CDR3 has 15 residues. The CDR3 sequence: CASTVLDNLAYEQYF. Here the CDR3 DNA reads TGTGCCAGCACCGTATTGGACAATTTGGCCTACGAGCAGTACTTC.

The V gene is TRBV5-4, the J gene TRBJ2-7, with a possible D match to TRBD2 (6 bases). The CDR3 runs to 14 residues. V was trimmed by 0 bases and J by 5 bases, leaving 12 bases between them. Germline-derived CDR1 and CDR2 are SGHNT and YYREEE (reference sequence). This CDR3 reads CASSLEEWEDEQYF. The CDR3 DNA reads TGTGCCAGCAGCTTGGAAGAGTGGGAGGACGAGCAGTACTTC.

The chain has TRBV5-4 and TRBJ1-2, with TRBD1 identical over 8 bases. V lost 4 bases and J lost 5; bases outside the gene matches: 16. There are 17 residues in the CDR3. Germline V gene sequence: CDR1 SGHNT, CDR2 YYREEE (reference sequence). This chain's CDR3 is CASSDTGGRGKDYGYTF. In DNA form, the CDR3 reads TGTGCCAGCAGCGATACAGGGGGGCGGGGGAAGGATTATGGCTACACCTTC.

The chain links TRBV6-5 to TRBJ2-7; 7 nucleotides line up with TRBD2. CDR1 MNHEY and CDR2 SVGAGI come from the germline V gene. The CDR3 runs to 14 residues. The ends lost 0 bases at V and 5 bases at J; junction bases unmatched: 4. Here the CDR3 DNA reads TGTGCCAGCAGTTACTCGAGGGGAGGGAACGAGCAGTACTTC. It specifies CASSYSRGGNEQYF.

This chain uses TRBV5-6 with TRBJ1-2; D possibly corresponds to TRBD1 (5 bases). Deletions cut 6 bases from V and 4 bases from J, with 22 bases between. The CDR3 runs 16 residues. Germline V gives CDR1 SGHDT, CDR2 YYEEEE. DNA for the CDR3: TGTGCCAGCAACTTCTCTCCGGGGGAGGTGAGCTATGGCTACACCTTC. It specifies CASNFSPGEVSYGYTF.

This clone showed up just once. The rearrangement links TRBV6-5 to TRBJ2-1, with TRBD2 identical over 11 bases. From germline, CDR1 is MNHEY and CDR2 SVGAGI. The junction had 6 bases not matched to a gene; V was cut back by 4 bases and J by 7 bases. CDR3 length equals 15 residues. CDR3 protein: CASSSIAGGKNEQFF. The CDR3, as DNA: TGTGCCAGCAGTTCGATAGCGGGGGGGAAAAATGAGCAGTTCTTC.

The gene calls are TRBV11-3 and TRBJ2-3, with 13 positions matching TRBD2. Germline trimming cut 5 bases from V and 6 bases from J; bases unmatched to any gene: 8. Germline V gene sequence: CDR1 SGHNT, CDR2 YENEEA. The length of the CDR3 is 16 residues. The CDR3 loop reads CASSPELAGGMDTQYF. The DNA of the CDR3 is TGTGCCAGCAGCCCGGAACTAGCGGGGGGGATGGATACGCAGTATTTT.

The chain joins TRBV29-1 to TRBJ2-1; 12 nucleotides agree with TRBD1. There are 13 residues in the CDR3. From germline, CDR1 is SQVTM and CDR2 ANQGSEA. The V gene end was trimmed by 4 bases and the J gene end by 8 bases; junction bases not matched to a gene: 3. CDR3 nucleotides: TGCAGCGTTGGGGGACAGGGGGCATATGAGCAGTTCTTC. Its translation: CSVGGQGAYEQFF.

A single count supports this clone. V is TRBV7-3 and J is TRBJ1-2; 7 nucleotides line up with TRBD1. V trimming: 4 bases; J trimming: 4 bases; junction bases outside the gene matches: 6. Germline assignment: CDR1 SGHTA and CDR2 FQGTGA. This CDR3 comprises 14 residues. CDR3 sequence (DNA): TGTGCCAGCAGCTCAGGGGGACCAAGCTATGGCTACACCTTC. Protein sequence: CASSSGGPSYGYTF. The whole variable domain, remainder taken from reference TRBV7-3 and TRBJ1-2, is GAGVSQTPSNKVTEKGKYVELRCDPISGHTALYWYRQSLGQGPEFLIYFQGTGAADDSGLPNDRFFAVRPEGSVSTLKIQRTERGDSAVYLCASSSGGPSYGYTFGSGTRLTVV.

The gene calls are TRBV9 and TRBJ1-3; D is perhaps TRBD1 (5 bases). CDR3 size: 14 residues. Germline CDR1 is SGDLS and CDR2 is YYNGEE. Trimming cost V 2 bases and J 4 bases, with 10 bases left between them. For the CDR3, the DNA is TGTGCCAGCAGCGTTGGACATTCAGGAAACACCATATATTTT. It encodes CASSVGHSGNTIYF.

The rearrangement links TRBV11-2 to TRBJ2-1; D perhaps matches TRBD2 (6 bases). There are 14 residues in the CDR3. Germline CDR1 SGHAT, CDR2 FQNNGV. The V end was cut by 6 bases, the J end by 4 bases, with 13 bases between. The DNA for the CDR3 is TGTGCCAGCAGAGCCCGGGACTTTTACAATGAGCAGTTCTTC. It encodes CASRARDFYNEQFF.

The chain couples TRBV27 to TRBJ1-2; 9 nucleotides line up with TRBD1. Germline V CDR1 and CDR2: MNHEY, SMNVEV (reference sequence). The CDR3 contains 15 residues. The V gene end was trimmed by 5 bases and the J gene end by 8 bases; junction bases not matched to a gene: 12. This CDR3 reads CASSPGQGGFGGYTF. The CDR3 bases are TGTGCCAGCAGTCCGGGACAGGGCGGTTTCGGAGGCTACACCTTC.

Concerning this clone itself: One junction end does not reproduce the germline sequence, and a read error may be involved. The chain combines TRBV7-7 with TRBJ2-5, with 9 bases fitting TRBD1. The CDR3 covers 14 residues. The germline CDR1 and CDR2 sequences are SSHAT and FNYEAQ (reference sequence). CDR3 DNA sequence: TGTGCTAGCAGCCCTAGGACAGGGGCAGAGACCCAGTACTTC. The encoded protein is CASSPRTGAETQYF.

The chain has TRBV21-1 and TRBJ1-1. TRBV21-1 constitutes a pseudogene. The CDR3 totals 14 residues. In DNA form, the CDR3 reads TGTGCCAGCAGCAAAGGTGAAGCACACACTGAAGCTTTCTTT. Its translation is CASSKGEAHTEAFF.

The chain links TRBV15 to TRBJ1-5; unclear D gene. V lost 0 bases and J lost 5, with 11 bases in between. The germline gives CDR1 LNHNV, CDR2 YYDKDF (reference sequence). The CDR3 is 15 amino acids. CDR3 loop: CATSRDAADDQPQHF. CDR3 DNA: TGTGCCACCAGCAGAGATGCGGCCGATGATCAGCCCCAGCATTTT. Using reference TRBV15 and TRBJ1-5 for the parts outside the CDR3, the full variable domain is DAMVIQNPRYQVTQFGKPVTLSCSQTLNHNVMYWYQQKSSQAPKLLFHYYDKDFNNEADTPDNFQSRRPNTSFCFLDIRSPGLGDTAMYLCATSRDAADDQPQHFGDGTRLSIL.

This clone came up once. The rearrangement links TRBV27 to TRBJ1-1; a weak D match, TRBD1 (6 bases). V lost 3 bases to trimming and J lost 6 bases, with 17 bases between them. This CDR3 region has 15 residues. CDR1 is MNHEY and CDR2 is SMNVEV in the germline V gene (reference sequence). This CDR3 is CASSFFSGVSSEAFF. The DNA for the CDR3 is TGTGCCAGCAGTTTTTTCTCAGGGGTTTCGTCTGAAGCTTTCTTT.

J is TRBJ2-1 and V is TRBV7-9, with D maybe TRBD1 (6 bases). Germline V lookup: CDR1 SEHNR, CDR2 FQNEAQ (reference sequence). The CDR3 runs to 15 residues. The germline V and J ends were trimmed by 2 bases and 4 bases, with 12 bases remaining between them. This CDR3 is CASSLRDNGYNEQFF. The CDR3 DNA sequence: TGTGCCAGCAGCTTAAGGGACAACGGATACAATGAGCAGTTCTTC.

V is TRBV18 and J is TRBJ2-5; D uncertain. Deletions cut 2 bases from V and 4 bases from J, with 5 bases between. CDR1 and CDR2 from the germline V gene are KGHSH and LQKENI. This CDR3 has 12 amino acids. The CDR3 sequence is CASSPTGETQYF. The CDR3, as DNA: TGTGCCAGCTCACCAACGGGAGAGACCCAGTACTTC.

This rearrangement joins TRBV4-3 to TRBJ1-3; 9 nucleotides line up with TRBD1. Germline assignment: CDR1 LGHNA and CDR2 YSLEER. V lost 1 base, J lost 4 bases, and 2 bases stayed unmatched. The CDR3 is 15 amino acids. As DNA, the CDR3 is TGCGCCAGCAGCCAAGGGGACAGGGACGGAAACACCATATATTTT. It is translated as CASSQGDRDGNTIYF.

The chain recombines TRBV30 with TRBJ2-7; unclear D gene. The ends were cut back, 3 bases at V and 6 bases at J, with 15 bases in the middle. Germline values: CDR1 GTSNPN, CDR2 SVGIG (reference sequence). CDR3 length: 13 amino acids. This CDR3 reads CAWRSPPLGEQYF. CDR3 coding DNA: TGTGCCTGGAGGTCCCCTCCTCTCGGCGAGCAGTACTTC. The full variable domain, with the rest looked up from reference TRBV30 and TRBJ2-7, is SQTIHQWPATLVQPVGSPLSLECTVEGTSNPNLYWYRQAAGRGLQLLFYSVGIGQISSEVPQNLSASRPQDRQFILSSKKLLLSDSGFYLCAWRSPPLGEQYFGPGTRLTVT.